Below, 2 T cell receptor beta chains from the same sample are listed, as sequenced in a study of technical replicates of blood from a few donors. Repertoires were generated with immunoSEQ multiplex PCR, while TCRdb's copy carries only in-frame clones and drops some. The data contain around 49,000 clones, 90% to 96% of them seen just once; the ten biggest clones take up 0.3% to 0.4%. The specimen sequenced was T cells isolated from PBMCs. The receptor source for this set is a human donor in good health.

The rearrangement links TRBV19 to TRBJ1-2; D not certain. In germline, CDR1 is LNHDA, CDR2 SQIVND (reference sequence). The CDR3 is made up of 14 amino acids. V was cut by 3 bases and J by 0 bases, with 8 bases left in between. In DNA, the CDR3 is TGTGCCAGTAGTATTGCCGGGACTAACTATGGCTACACCTTC. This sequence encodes CASSIAGTNYGYTF. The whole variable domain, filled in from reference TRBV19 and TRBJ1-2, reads DGGITQSPKYLFRKEGQNVTLSCEQNLNHDAMYWYRQDPGQGLRLIYYSQIVNDFQKGDIAEGYSVSREKKESFPLTVTSAQKNPTAFYLCASSIAGTNYGYTFGSGTRLTVV.

The CDR3 reads CASSNSGSSYEQYF. The CDR3 region has the DNA TGTGCCAGCAGCAATAGCGGGAGTTCCTACGAGCAGTACTTC. This chain joins TRBV9 and TRBJ2-7; 9 positions match TRBD2. The germline CDR1 and CDR2 sequences are SGDLS and YYNGEE. The J segment lost 1 base and the V segment lost 4 bases, leaving 3 bases of the junction unmatched. There are 14 residues in the CDR3.